Presented here are 6 T cell receptor beta chains from one specimen sequenced in a study of regulatory T cells in long-lasting Graves disease. TCR beta libraries were built with iRepertoire HTBI primers and Arm-PCR of CDR3 regions. TCRdb analysed the multiplex PCR reads with MiXCR anew, one entry per CDR3 protein. Of about 530,000 distinct CDR3 sequences listed, 15% to 20% are singletons. The time point here: newly diagnosed GD, antithyroid drugs for less than 3 months. RNA extracted from PBMCs served as the sequencing template. These same records also appear under a second study, on T cells in Graves' hyperthyroidism and ophthalmopathy.

This specimen consisted of peripheral blood mononuclear cells (PBMCs), obtained at new diagnosis, from a patient treated with antithyroid drugs. All receptors come from a woman between 40 and 65 years old with Graves disease.

This clonotype was recorded at least ten times. The gene calls are TRBV12-3 or TRBV12-4 and TRBJ2-7, with D possibly called TRBD1 or TRBD2 (5 bases each). The ends were cut back, 4 bases at V and 2 bases at J, with 15 bases in the middle. This CDR3 contains 15 residues. The CDR3 sequence: CASSSGTEYPYEQYF. CDR3 nucleotides: TGTGCCAGCAGTTCCGGGACCGAGTACCCCTACGAGCAGTACTTC.

The sample holds a few counts of this clonotype. The V and J genes are TRBV6-5 and TRBJ1-2; a weak D match, TRBD1 (5 bases). In germline, CDR1 is MNHEY, CDR2 SVGAGI. V was pared by 3 bases and J by 2 bases, with 10 bases between. This CDR3 has 14 residues. Here the CDR3 reads CASSYLRANYGYTF. CDR3 sequence (DNA): TGTGCCAGCAGTTATCTCAGGGCCAACTATGGCTACACCTTC.

The chain carries TRBV20-1 and TRBJ2-3; unclear D gene. Trimming shortened V by 4 bases and J by 2 bases, and 10 bases separated the two germline ends. The germline V gene encodes CDR1 DFQATT and CDR2 SNEGSKA (reference sequence). This CDR3 region has 13 residues. CDR3 region: CSANTENTDTQYF. DNA for the CDR3: TGCAGTGCTAACACAGAAAACACAGATACGCAGTATTTT.

This clonotype was detected ten times or more. V and J are TRBV10-3 and TRBJ2-1; TRBD1 matches at 7 bases. CDR3 length: 15 amino acids. V shed 2 bases and J 10 bases; nucleotides not matched to a gene: 11. The germline gives CDR1 ENHRY, CDR2 SYGVKD. The CDR3 DNA is TGTGCCATCAGTGAGCCCCGGGACAGCCCGGGAGAGCAGTTCTTC. Amino acids: CAISEPRDSPGEQFF.

This chain connects TRBV5-6 to TRBJ2-1, with TRBD2 identical over 9 bases. Germline lookup yields CDR1 SGHDT and CDR2 YYEEEE. The CDR3 has 16 amino acids. V trimming: 3 bases; J trimming: 6 bases; junction bases outside the gene matches: 10. CDR3: CASSSRRGGLLNEQFF. DNA for the CDR3: TGTGCCAGCAGCTCGAGGCGGGGGGGCCTCCTCAATGAGCAGTTCTTC. The whole variable domain, filled in from reference TRBV5-6 and TRBJ2-1, reads DAGVTQSPTHLIKTRGQQVTLRCSPKSGHDTVSWYQQALGQGPQFIFQYYEEEERQRGNFPDRFSGHQFPNYSSELNVNALLLGDSALYLCASSSRRGGLLNEQFFGPGTRLTVL.

Many counts were recorded for this clonotype. The rearrangement links TRBV2 to TRBJ2-5, with D maybe TRBD2 (5 bases). Germline CDR1 and CDR2: SNHLY and FYNNEI. The CDR3 has 14 residues. The V gene lost 3 bases and the J gene lost 7 bases, with 15 bases spanning the gap. This CDR3 reads CASSERGIGVTQYF. CDR3 DNA: TGTGCCAGCAGTGAGAGAGGGATCGGAGTGACCCAGTACTTC.